This T cell receptor (beta chain) was sequenced in a study of T cells in Graves' hyperthyroidism and ophthalmopathy. General study results and limits: Also found in blood were most expanded thyroid clonotypes above 0.001.

This clonotype was detected a few times. Its antigen is currently unknown. Pregnant or lactating patients were excluded, as were those with uncontrolled infection or other autoimmune disease. Fresh peripheral blood, 10 ml, yielded the PBMCs. Amplified regions were TCR beta CDR3 sequences from RNA transcripts. TCR CDR3 regions were first amplified by RT-PCR with HTBI primers. TCRdb used MiXCR to reprocess the multiplex PCR reads, holding one entry per CDR3 protein. Here the sample spans about 320,000 distinct CDR3 sequences, around 16% being singletons. Sequencing was carried out using blood. The sequence was obtained from a man aged 30 to 39 with Graves' hyperthyroidism.

This chain's CDR3 is CASSLGGLVWFDVQFF. The DNA of the CDR3 is TGTGCCAGCAGTTTAGGGGGACTAGTTTGGTTTGATGTGCAGTTCTTC. The V and J genes are TRBV12-3 or TRBV12-4 and TRBJ2-1; 8 nucleotides line up with TRBD2. The length of the CDR3 is 16 residues. The V gene end was trimmed by 1 base and the J gene end by 12 bases; junction bases not matched to a gene: 14.